These T cell receptor beta chains were read from a single sample in a study of blood T cell repertoires in COVID-19. Profiled with immunoSEQ multiplex PCR; TCRdb holds only in-frame clones, not every one. The table has some 400,000 clones, roughly 86% seen once. Sequenced input: PBMCs or T cells enriched from blood (not recorded which). These receptors all come from a man aged 25 to 40 who had recovered from COVID-19. The CDR3 runs from the conserved cysteine through the conserved F or W. The D gene is left open where the match is weak. Clone size is not always given. Where it is, it says once, few, many or a class for expanded clones.

CDR3 DNA	CDR3 protein	clone size	V gene	J gene	D gene
TGTGCCAGCAGTCATACTATTACAGGGATCCCAGAGCAGTACTTC	CASSHTITGIPEQYF	NA	TRBV14	TRBJ2-7	NA
TGTGCCAGCTCACCGGGACAACTGAATCAGCCCCAGCATTTT	CASSPGQLNQPQHF	NA	TRBV18	TRBJ1-5	NA
TGTGCCAGCAGTTCTCCTGGGACAACCTACGAGCAGTACTTC	CASSSPGTTYEQYF	NA	TRBV27	TRBJ2-7	NA
TGCGCCAGCAGCCAAGACTCACTCTATAGCAATCAGCCCCAGCATTTT	CASSQDSLYSNQPQHF	NA	TRBV4-1	TRBJ1-5	NA
TGTGCCTGGAGCGCACGGGGGACCCAGTACTTC	CAWSARGTQYF	NA	TRBV30	TRBJ2-5	NA
TGTGCCAGCAGTGAAGCGCGCCGCCCGGTTTCACCCCTCCACTTT	CASSEARRPVSPLHF	NA	TRBV6-1	TRBJ1-6	NA
TGTGCCAGCAGTGTCGCACAGGGGACAGGCCAGCCCCAGCATTTT	CASSVAQGTGQPQHF	NA	TRBV7-9	TRBJ1-5	TRBD1
TGTGCCAGCAGCTTAGACGGGACAGGGGAGGGCTACACCTTC	CASSLDGTGEGYTF	NA	TRBV7-2	TRBJ1-2	TRBD1
TGTGCCAGTAGTGGGGATTGGGGGGGCCACGAGCAGTACTTC	CASSGDWGGHEQYF	NA	TRBV19	TRBJ2-7	NA
TGTGCCAGCAGTATTAGCGATACGCAGTATTTT	CASSISDTQYF	NA	TRBV6-5	TRBJ2-3	NA
TGCGCCAGCAGCTCCACACAGGGGACTAGGACACCCCTCCACTTT	CASSSTQGTRTPLHF	NA	TRBV5-1	TRBJ1-6	TRBD1
TGTGCCAGCGGGTCTGCGGGGGCCATAAACTATGGCTACACCTTC	CASGSAGAINYGYTF	NA	TRBV2	TRBJ1-2	NA
TGTGCCAGCAGCTTAGGAGGTCAGCCCCAGCATTTT	CASSLGGQPQHF	NA	TRBV7-9	TRBJ1-5	NA
TGTGCCAGCAGTCTAGGCGGCGCCGGGGAGCTGTTTTTT	CASSLGGAGELFF	NA	TRBV12-3/TRBV12-4	TRBJ2-2	NA
TGTGCCAGCAAGCGGAGTGAGAATTCACCCCTCCACTTT	CASKRSENSPLHF	NA	TRBV27	TRBJ1-6	NA
TGTGCCAGCAGCCTCCCAGATATGAACACTGAAGCTTTCTTT	CASSLPDMNTEAFF	NA	TRBV28	TRBJ1-1	NA
TGTGCCAGGTTCTCCGGGACAGGGGGCTACACCTTC	CARFSGTGGYTF	NA	TRBV10-3	TRBJ1-2	TRBD1
TGTGCCAGCGATCTACTTACACGGACAGGGCTCTTT	CASDLLTRTGLF	NA	TRBV7-9	TRBJ1-1	TRBD1
TGTGCCAGCAGTTGGTTGACAGGGGAAGAGACCCAGTACTTC	CASSWLTGEETQYF	NA	TRBV6-5	TRBJ2-5	TRBD1
TGTGCCAGCAGCTTATTAGTCACCGGGGAGCTGTTTTTT	CASSLLVTGELFF	NA	TRBV11-2	TRBJ2-2	NA
TGTGCCAGCAGTTACGGCAGGGAGCAGTACTTC	CASSYGREQYF	NA	TRBV6-2/TRBV6-3	TRBJ2-7	NA
TGTGCCAGCACCGGGACAACGGGCTACACCTTC	CASTGTTGYTF	NA	TRBV3-1/TRBV3-2	TRBJ1-2	NA
TGTGCCTGGAGGCAAAGGGGAGGGGCCTACGAGCAGTACTTC	CAWRQRGGAYEQYF	NA	TRBV30	TRBJ2-7	TRBD2
TGTGCCAGCAGCTCCTTTTCCTACAATGAGCAGTTCTTC	CASSSFSYNEQFF	NA	TRBV11-3	TRBJ2-1	NA
TGCGCCAGCAGCTTGGCAGGCAGGGGAAACACTGAAGCTTTCTTT	CASSLAGRGNTEAFF	NA	TRBV5-1	TRBJ1-1	NA
TGTGCCAGCAGCTTTAGCGGGGGCACCTACAATGAGCAGTTCTTC	CASSFSGGTYNEQFF	NA	TRBV11-2	TRBJ2-1	TRBD2
TGCGCCAGCAGCCAAGAGACAGCTAACTATGGCTACACCTTC	CASSQETANYGYTF	NA	TRBV4-1	TRBJ1-2	NA
TGTGCCAGCAGCTTTGTGGGGGGGGCGCGAGAGACCCAGTACTTC	CASSFVGGARETQYF	once	TRBV7-2	TRBJ2-5	NA
TGTGCCAGCTCACCACAGGGACAGGGGACTGAAGCTTTCTTT	CASSPQGQGTEAFF	NA	TRBV18	TRBJ1-1	TRBD1
TGTGCCAGCAGTAATCAGGGTTATGGCTACACCTTC	CASSNQGYGYTF	NA	TRBV27	TRBJ1-2	NA
TGTGCCAGCAGTTTATGGAAAACAGGCCCAGCGACCGGGGAGCTGTTTTTT	CASSLWKTGPATGELFF	NA	TRBV27	TRBJ2-2	NA
TGTGCCAGCAGTTATCTGCGGGGGAATGGAAACACCATATATTTT	CASSYLRGNGNTIYF	once	TRBV6-5	TRBJ1-3	NA
TGTGCCAGCAGCCCAGCCGCGCATATGGGGCCGAATTCGGGAGCTTTCTTT	CASSPAAHMGPNSGAFF	NA	TRBV7-9	TRBJ1-1	NA
TGTGCCAGCAGCCAAGATCGTAATGAAGCTTTCTTT	CASSQDRNEAFF	NA	TRBV4-2	TRBJ1-1	NA
TGTGCCTGGGCGGACAGTCTACATACGCAGTATTTT	CAWADSLHTQYF	few	TRBV30	TRBJ2-3	NA
TGTGCCAGCAGCCCAAGTCCGGGACATAGTGTTTACGAGCAGTACTTC	CASSPSPGHSVYEQYF	NA	TRBV7-6	TRBJ2-7	NA
TGCGCCAGCAGCCAACGTGGACAGGGGGTCTCCTATAATTCACCCCTCCACTTT	CASSQRGQGVSYNSPLHF	NA	TRBV4-1	TRBJ1-6	TRBD1
TGTGCCAGTAGTAGCAGGGGGGCCTACGAGCAGTACTTC	CASSSRGAYEQYF	NA	TRBV19	TRBJ2-7	NA
TGTGCCAGCAGCTTGGATCCTGCAACTAATGAAAAACTGTTTTTT	CASSLDPATNEKLFF	NA	TRBV5-5	TRBJ1-4	NA
TGTGCCAGCAGCTTACGGGTAGCCAGGGGGAACACTGAAGCTTTCTTT	CASSLRVARGNTEAFF	NA	TRBV7-8	TRBJ1-1	NA
TGTGCCACCCCGTCCGACACCTACGAGCAGTACTTC	CATPSDTYEQYF	NA	TRBV6-5	TRBJ2-7	NA